Reported below is one T cell receptor beta chain. As yet, its antigen is unknown. Produced via immunoSEQ multiplex PCR; TCRdb's table is partial and in-frame only. This sample has 25,000 to 40,000 clones, with about 86% found just once. The CDR3 runs to 15 residues. CDR1 is MDHEN and CDR2 is SYDVKM in the germline V gene. V lost 3 bases to trimming and J lost 7 bases, with 16 bases between them. This sample is part of a study of stem cell transplantation in POMP-related autoinflammatory disease. Study as a whole: Impaired MHC class I-dependent CD8+ differentiation was hypothesized from defective thymoproteasomes. Before transplant, CD4+ T cells skewed naive and CD8+ proportions were low.

Findings and caveats of the study: A trend toward lower repertoire diversity and greater clonality appeared in every analyzed T-cell subset of PRAID patients. In PRAID patients, the number of distinct TRB V-J gene pairings was restricted.

This clonotype was obtained from a human donor with POMP-related autoinflammation and immune dysregulation (PRAID). The chain has TRBV28 and TRBJ1-5; D is uncertain. The specimen was CD4+ T cells from PBMCs, collected before stem cell transplantation. CDR3 nucleotides: TGTGCCAGCAGTTTGCCCCCGGCAGCCGGCCAGCCCCAGCATTTT. It translates to CASSLPPAAGQPQHF.